This T cell receptor beta chain came from a study of T-cell reconstitution after alpha-beta-depleted transplantation in children. This clonotype was recorded a few times. The antigen remains unidentified. The library targeted TCRbeta and was prepared with unique molecular identifiers. One entry per CDR3 protein results from TCRdb running MiXCR on the PCR reads. The data hold approximately 45,000 distinct CDR3 sequences, with 50% to 55% observed a single time. General study findings and limits: The high TCRbeta diversity at day 60 in some patients came from surviving recipient T cells and thymic progenitors. After transplant, at about two months, alpha-beta T cells were reportedly derived from several hundred expanded graft clones.

CDR1 is SEHNR and CDR2 is FQNEAQ in the germline V gene (reference sequence). The length of the CDR3 is 13 residues. With 1 base removed from V and 6 bases from J, the gap between germline ends came to 9 bases. This chain links TRBV7-9 with TRBJ1-1; D is possibly TRBD1 (6 bases). The clonotype originates from a boy under two years old with SCID, due to receive a stem cell transplant. The source material was peripheral blood, sampled before TCRalphabeta/CD19-depleted stem cell transplant. The CDR3 region has the DNA TGTGCCAGCAGCTTAGAAGGGGGGTCTGAAGCTTTCTTT. Amino acids: CASSLEGGSEAFF.